This passage covers 28 T cell receptor beta chains from one sample sequenced in a study of human T cells and chemical hapten exposure. TCRdb itself ran the RACE reads through MiXCR, one entry per CDR3 protein. This sample yields about 84,000 distinct CDR3 sequences, of which about 10% are seen a single time; less than 6.5% belongs to the top ten. Time point reported: patch test 2, 6 weeks after DPC sensitization. Sample treatment: therapeutic diphenylcyclopropenone sensitization with weekly scalp DPC. The sequences come from whole blood, collected in connection with sensitization to the hapten diphenylcyclopropenone (DPC). These receptors were taken from a woman in her fifties or sixties with alopecia areata. Some clones in this sample may be carry-over from other donors' samples.

V gene TRBV28 combines with J gene TRBJ1-1; the D gene is possibly TRBD1 (5 bases). There are 12 residues in the CDR3. Trimming pared 6 bases from V and 2 bases from J, leaving 7 bases between. Per the germline V gene, CDR1 is MDHEN and CDR2 is SYDVKM. The CDR3 bases are TGTGCCAGCAGCCGGGACAACACTGAAGCTTTCTTT. This sequence encodes CASSRDNTEAFF.

There are many counts of this clonotype. V gene TRBV6-6 combines with J gene TRBJ1-3; no definite D call. With 2 bases removed from V and 3 bases from J, the gap between germline ends came to 5 bases. CDR1 MNHNY and CDR2 SVGAGI come from the germline V gene (reference sequence). The CDR3 covers 13 residues. The CDR3 DNA sequence: TGTGCCAGCAGTTACGGGTTTGGAAACACCATATATTTT. Translation gives CASSYGFGNTIYF.

This clonotype was counted ten times or more. This chain uses TRBV7-2 with TRBJ2-1; 14 bases match TRBD2. This CDR3 is 16 amino acids long. V lost 1 base, J lost 10 bases, and 6 bases stayed unmatched. Germline V CDR1 and CDR2: SGHTA, FQGNSA. CDR3 in amino acids: CASSLGTSGRSGEQFF. The DNA of the CDR3 is TGTGCCAGCAGCTTAGGGACTAGCGGGAGGTCAGGAGAGCAGTTCTTC.

This clonotype occurred a few times. The genes are TRBV5-1 and TRBJ2-2, with TRBD2 identical over 8 bases. The V segment lost 1 base and the J segment 4 bases; nucleotides outside the gene matches: 3. The CDR3 contains 15 residues. In germline, CDR1 is SGHRS, CDR2 YFSETQ. The CDR3 nucleotides read TGCGCCAGCAGCTTGACTAGCGGCCCCACCGGGGAGCTGTTTTTT. This gives the protein CASSLTSGPTGELFF.

There are many counts of this clonotype. The chain has TRBV5-6 and TRBJ2-2, with D maybe TRBD2 (5 bases). There are 17 residues in the CDR3. CDR1 is SGHDT and CDR2 is YYEEEE in the germline V gene. V lost 5 bases to trimming and J lost 2 bases, with 19 bases between them. CDR3 DNA sequence: TGTGCCAGCAGTCTTATGGGAGTAGGGAAAAACACCGGGGAGCTGTTTTTT. This sequence encodes CASSLMGVGKNTGELFF.

This clonotype was detected ten times or more. V gene TRBV11-2 combines with J gene TRBJ2-3; 8 nucleotides match TRBD1. J lost 2 bases, V lost 5 bases, and 3 bases had no gene match. The CDR3 runs 14 residues. Per the germline V gene, CDR1 is SGHAT and CDR2 is FQNNGV. DNA for the CDR3: TGTGCCAGCAGCCGGGACAGGAACACAGATACGCAGTATTTT. Translated, it gives CASSRDRNTDTQYF.

This rearrangement joins TRBV5-1 to TRBJ1-1; TRBD1 matches 7 bases. Trimming took 4 bases from V and 6 from J; bases not matched to a gene: 9. Per the germline V gene, CDR1 is SGHRS and CDR2 is YFSETQ. The CDR3 extends over 14 amino acids. CDR3 sequence reads: CASSPLGQPSEAFF. CDR3 sequence (DNA): TGCGCCAGCAGCCCACTGGGACAGCCGTCTGAAGCTTTCTTT.

The J gene is TRBJ2-1, the V gene TRBV5-1, with D unresolved. CDR1 and CDR2 (germline): SGHRS, YFSETQ. The V and J ends lost 1 base and 7 bases respectively, with 12 bases between them. The CDR3 is made up of 14 amino acids. In DNA form, the CDR3 reads TGCGCCAGCAGCTTGTATGGGTCTGGGAATGAGCAGTTCTTC. Translated: CASSLYGSGNEQFF.

This clonotype came up many times. The chain joins TRBV6-2 or TRBV6-3 to TRBJ2-1, with 10 positions matching TRBD2. The CDR3 has 16 residues. Germline V gene sequence: CDR1 MNHEY, CDR2 SVGEGT. Losses at the gene ends were 6 bases for V and 0 bases for J; bases not matched to a gene: 5. The CDR3 protein is CASRRSGGSSYNEQFF. CDR3 coding DNA: TGTGCCAGCAGACGTAGCGGGGGGAGCTCCTACAATGAGCAGTTCTTC.

This clonotype was recorded many times. V gene TRBV29-1 combines with J gene TRBJ1-2; D is undetermined. Germline V lookup: CDR1 SQVTM, CDR2 ANQGSEA. The CDR3 totals 12 residues. Trimming removed 3 bases from V and 6 bases from J, with 11 bases in between. CDR3 coding DNA: TGCAGCGTTGATTCGGGGATCAATGGCTACACCTTC. Encoded protein: CSVDSGINGYTF. The full variable domain, in which reference TRBV29-1 and TRBJ1-2 provide the parts outside the CDR3, is SAVISQKPSRDICQRGTSLTIQCQVDSQVTMMFWYRQQPGQSLTLIATANQGSEATYESGFVIDKFPISRPNLTFSTLTVSNMSPEDSSIYLCSVDSGINGYTFGSGTRLTVV.

This clonotype showed up many times. The rearrangement uses TRBV27 and TRBJ2-4, with TRBD2 identical over 9 bases. The V and J ends lost 4 bases and 2 bases, in that order; junction bases with no gene match: 6. Looked up from germline, CDR1 is MNHEY and CDR2 is SMNVEV (reference sequence). CDR3 length equals 16 residues. DNA of the CDR3: TGTGCCAGCAGTTCGGCGGGAGGGCCCCCCAAAAACATTCAGTACTTC. This gives the protein CASSSAGGPPKNIQYF.

This clonotype occurred a few times. Mismatch with germline at one junction end may stem from a read error. The chain joins TRBV7-6 to TRBJ2-1; 7 nucleotides match TRBD2. The germline V gene encodes CDR1 SGHVS and CDR2 FNYEAQ. This CDR3 region has 12 residues. As DNA, the CDR3 is TGTGCCACCAGCCGGGACTATAATGAGCAGTTCTTC. Translated: CATSRDYNEQFF. Together with reference TRBV7-6 and TRBJ2-1, the CDR3 gives the full variable domain: GAGVSQSPRYKVTKRGQDVALRCDPISGHVSLYWYRQALGQGPEFLTYFNYEAQQDKSGLPNDRFSAERPEGSISTLTIQRTEQRDSAMYRCATSRDYNEQFFGPGTRLTVL.

In its sample, this clonotype was seen a few times. The chain combines TRBV7-2 with TRBJ2-1, with 9 positions matching TRBD2. Germline CDR1 SGHTA, CDR2 FQGNSA. The CDR3 runs to 14 residues. V shed 5 bases, J shed 8 bases, and the junction held 7 bases outside the gene matches. The CDR3 region is CASSPGLARDEQFF. In nucleotides, the CDR3 is TGTGCCAGCAGCCCGGGACTAGCTAGGGATGAGCAGTTCTTC.

This clonotype was counted once. The junction shows a germline mismatch at one end, possibly a read error. This chain connects TRBV5-1 to TRBJ1-1; D uncertain. Germline CDR1 and CDR2: SGHRS and YFSETQ. CDR3 length equals 13 residues. Here the CDR3 reads CTSSWALNTEAFF. The CDR3 nucleotides are TGCACCAGCAGCTGGGCCCTGAACACTGAAGCTTTCTTT. The full variable domain, its missing parts supplied by reference TRBV5-1 and TRBJ1-1, is KAGVTQTPRYLIKTRGQQVTLSCSPISGHRSVSWYQQTPGQGLQFLFEYFSETQRNKGNFPGRFSGRQFSNSRSEMNVSTLELGDSALYLCTSSWALNTEAFFGQGTRLTVV.

This clonotype showed up many times. The DNA for the CDR3 is TGTGCCAGCAGCTTGGGTACGGGAAGGGCTAACTATGGCTACACCTTC. Its translation is CASSLGTGRANYGYTF. This chain uses TRBV5-6 with TRBJ1-2; D is unclear. The CDR3 extends over 16 amino acids. CDR1 and CDR2 from the germline V gene are SGHDT and YYEEEE. V dropped 0 bases and J dropped 0 bases, with 12 bases sitting between them.

This clonotype was picked up many times. This rearrangement joins TRBV20-1 to TRBJ2-7, with D possibly being TRBD2 (6 bases). V shed 2 bases and J shed 3 bases, with 29 bases lying between them. This CDR3 has 19 residues. The germline V gene has CDR1 DFQATT and CDR2 SNEGSKA (reference sequence). The CDR3 spells CSARSSGAYHPLLGYEQYF. The CDR3 region has the DNA TGCAGTGCTAGAAGTAGCGGAGCCTACCATCCCCTATTAGGCTACGAGCAGTACTTC.

Ten or more counts support this clonotype. The rearrangement uses TRBV7-9 and TRBJ2-1, with a tentative D call TRBD2 (6 bases). The CDR3 runs to 16 residues. In germline, CDR1 is SEHNR, CDR2 FQNEAQ (reference sequence). The V and J ends lost 4 bases and 2 bases respectively, with 15 bases between them. Here the CDR3 reads CASSSERASTYNEQFF. DNA for the CDR3: TGTGCCAGCAGCTCAGAGCGGGCCTCTACCTACAATGAGCAGTTCTTC.

The sample holds many counts of this clonotype. J is TRBJ2-3 and V is TRBV5-6; 9 bases line up with TRBD2. V was pared by 3 bases and J by 6 bases, with 8 bases of the junction left unmatched. CDR1 and CDR2 from the germline V gene are SGHDT and YYEEEE. The CDR3 length is 15 residues. CDR3 loop: CASSSTGLASDTQYF. The CDR3 region has the DNA TGTGCCAGCAGCTCGACGGGACTAGCATCTGATACGCAGTATTTT.

At least ten counts were recorded for this clonotype. V gene TRBV6-5 combines with J gene TRBJ1-1; 7 bases align to TRBD1. V lost 0 bases, J lost 0 bases, and 10 bases stayed unmatched. CDR1 is MNHEY and CDR2 is SVGAGI in the germline V gene. CDR3 length: 18 residues. The CDR3 region is CASSYSTRDSVMNTEAFF. For the CDR3, the DNA is TGTGCCAGCAGTTACTCGACCCGGGACAGTGTAATGAACACTGAAGCTTTCTTT.

This clonotype has ten or more counts. The V gene is TRBV12-3 or TRBV12-4, the J gene TRBJ1-2, with D perhaps TRBD1 (6 bases). The V gene lost 9 bases and the J gene lost 4 bases, with 15 bases spanning the gap. There are 13 residues in the CDR3. In DNA form, the CDR3 reads TGTGCCAGTACGAAACAGGGCCCCTATGGCTACACCTTC. It encodes CASTKQGPYGYTF.

At least ten counts were recorded for this clonotype. The chain recombines TRBV12-3 or TRBV12-4 with TRBJ2-5; D may be TRBD1 (5 bases). The V gene lost 4 bases and the J gene lost 5 bases, with 14 bases spanning the gap. This CDR3 has 14 residues. The CDR3 region is CASSWDTGAETQYF. Here the CDR3 DNA reads TGTGCCAGCAGTTGGGATACTGGGGCCGAGACCCAGTACTTC.

The rearrangement uses TRBV29-1 and TRBJ2-1; D may correspond to TRBD1 or TRBD2 (5 bases each). The germline V gene has CDR1 SQVTM and CDR2 ANQGSEA. This CDR3 has 13 amino acids. With 4 bases removed from V and 5 bases from J, the gap between germline ends came to 12 bases. Here the CDR3 DNA reads TGCAGCGTTGGGGACCATAGGGACAATGAGCAGTTCTTC. Its translation: CSVGDHRDNEQFF.

This clonotype has just a few counts. CDR3 DNA: TGCGCCAGCAGCGTGTATCTCCAGACAGACACTGAAGCTTTCTTT. Protein product: CASSVYLQTDTEAFF. V is TRBV5-1 and J is TRBJ1-1, with a tentative D call TRBD1 (5 bases). V lost 4 bases and J 3 bases, leaving 16 bases between the germline ends. The CDR3 is made up of 15 amino acids. Germline values: CDR1 SGHRS, CDR2 YFSETQ. The full variable domain, in which reference TRBV5-1 and TRBJ1-1 provide the parts outside the CDR3, is KAGVTQTPRYLIKTRGQQVTLSCSPISGHRSVSWYQQTPGQGLQFLFEYFSETQRNKGNFPGRFSGRQFSNSRSEMNVSTLELGDSALYLCASSVYLQTDTEAFFGQGTRLTVV.

In its sample, this clonotype was seen a few times. The chain employs TRBV7-2 and TRBJ1-5; D unresolved. The CDR3 totals 13 residues. From germline, CDR1 is SGHTA and CDR2 FQGNSA. V was cut by 1 base and J by 5 bases, with 6 bases left in between. The CDR3, as DNA: TGTGCCAGCAGCTTAGTCTCAGATCAGCCCCAGCATTTT. It encodes CASSLVSDQPQHF. Together with reference TRBV7-2 and TRBJ1-5, the CDR3 gives the full variable domain: GAGVSQSPSNKVTEKGKDVELRCDPISGHTALYWYRQSLGQGLEFLIYFQGNSAPDKSGLPSDRFSAERTGGSVSTLTIQRTQQEDSAVYLCASSLVSDQPQHFGDGTRLSIL.

The chain is built from TRBV28 and TRBJ2-1, with no clear D. The CDR3 is made up of 15 amino acids. Per germline, CDR1 MDHEN and CDR2 SYDVKM. Trimming took 2 bases from V and 10 from J, leaving 18 bases between them. CDR3 nucleotide sequence: TGTGCCAGCAGTTTACCAGGAGCTCCCTCCCGCGAGCAGTTCTTC. Protein: CASSLPGAPSREQFF.

This clonotype has a handful of counts. This rearrangement joins TRBV14 to TRBJ2-5; D is unclear. CDR3 length: 12 amino acids. V lost 3 bases and J lost 7, with 9 bases in between. The germline gives CDR1 SGHDN, CDR2 FVKESK. The CDR3 DNA reads as TGTGCCAGCAGCCATCTCCGGAGGACCCAGTACTTC. This sequence encodes CASSHLRRTQYF. The complete variable domain, with remaining parts taken from reference TRBV14 and TRBJ2-5, reads EAGVTQFPSHSVIEKGQTVTLRCDPISGHDNLYWYRRVMGKEIKFLLHFVKESKQDESGMPNNRFLAERTGGTYSTLKVQPAELEDSGVYFCASSHLRRTQYFGPGTRLLVL.

This clonotype was counted at least ten times. The J gene is TRBJ1-2, the V gene TRBV12-3 or TRBV12-4; 7 bases align to TRBD1. The CDR3 is 16 amino acids. V dropped 4 bases and J dropped 6; count of bases not matched to a gene: 14. CDR3 amino acids: CASSSYQGVGTNGYTF. The CDR3 DNA is TGTGCCAGCAGTTCCTACCAGGGGGTTGGTACAAATGGCTACACCTTC.

This clonotype was seen many times. The rearrangement joins TRBV29-1 to TRBJ2-7, with TRBD1 matching over 9 bases. V lost 7 bases, J lost 7 bases, and 11 bases stayed unmatched. This CDR3 has 13 amino acids. Germline V gives CDR1 SQVTM, CDR2 ANQGSEA. CDR3 sequence: CSAGQGPDREQYF. CDR3 bases: TGCAGCGCGGGACAGGGCCCGGACCGGGAGCAGTACTTC.